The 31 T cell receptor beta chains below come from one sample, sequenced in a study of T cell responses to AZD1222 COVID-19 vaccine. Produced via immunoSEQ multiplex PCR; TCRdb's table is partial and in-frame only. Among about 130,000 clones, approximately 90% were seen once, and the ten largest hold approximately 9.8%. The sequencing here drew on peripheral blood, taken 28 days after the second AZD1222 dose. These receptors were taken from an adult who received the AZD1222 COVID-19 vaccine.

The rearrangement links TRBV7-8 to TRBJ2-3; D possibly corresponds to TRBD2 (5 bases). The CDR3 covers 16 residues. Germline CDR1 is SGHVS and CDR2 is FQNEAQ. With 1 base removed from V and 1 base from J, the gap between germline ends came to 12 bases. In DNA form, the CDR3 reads TGTGCCAGCAGCTTAGATTCCCGGGATCGCACAGATACGCAGTATTTT. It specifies CASSLDSRDRTDTQYF.

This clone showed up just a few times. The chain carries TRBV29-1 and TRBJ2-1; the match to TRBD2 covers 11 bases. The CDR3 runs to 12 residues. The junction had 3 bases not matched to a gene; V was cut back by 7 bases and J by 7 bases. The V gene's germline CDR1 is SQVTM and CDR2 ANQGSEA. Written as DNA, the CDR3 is TGCAGCGCTGGGACTAGCGGAAATGAGCAGTTCTTC. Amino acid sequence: CSAGTSGNEQFF.

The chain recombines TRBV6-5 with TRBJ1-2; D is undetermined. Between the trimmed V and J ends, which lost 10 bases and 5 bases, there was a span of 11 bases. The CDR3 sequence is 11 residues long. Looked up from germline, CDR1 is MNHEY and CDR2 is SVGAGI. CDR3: CATRVGYGYTF. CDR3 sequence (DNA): TGTGCCACCCGAGTGGGGTATGGCTACACCTTC.

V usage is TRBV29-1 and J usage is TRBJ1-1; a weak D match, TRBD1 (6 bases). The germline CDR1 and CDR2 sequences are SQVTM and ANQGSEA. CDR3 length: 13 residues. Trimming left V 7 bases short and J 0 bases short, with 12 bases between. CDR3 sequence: CSGGPGVNTEAFF. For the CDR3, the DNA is TGCAGCGGTGGACCAGGGGTGAACACTGAAGCTTTCTTT.

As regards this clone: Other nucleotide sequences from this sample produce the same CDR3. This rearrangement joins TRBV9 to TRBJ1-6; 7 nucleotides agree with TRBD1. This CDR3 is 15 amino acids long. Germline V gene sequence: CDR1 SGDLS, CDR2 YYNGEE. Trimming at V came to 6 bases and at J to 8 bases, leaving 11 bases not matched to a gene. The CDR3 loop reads CASNRQGSSDSPLHF. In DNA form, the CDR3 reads TGTGCCAGCAACCGACAGGGTAGTTCTGATTCACCCCTCCACTTT.

This chain's CDR3 is CASRQTGGADGYTF. CDR3 sequence (DNA): TGTGCCAGCAGGCAAACAGGGGGCGCGGACGGCTACACCTTC. The J gene is TRBJ1-2, the V gene TRBV6-5; 9 nucleotides match TRBD1. With V trimmed by 6 bases and J by 8 bases, 10 bases remained unmatched. This CDR3 is 14 amino acids long. Germline V gene data show CDR1 as MNHEY and CDR2 as SVGAGI.

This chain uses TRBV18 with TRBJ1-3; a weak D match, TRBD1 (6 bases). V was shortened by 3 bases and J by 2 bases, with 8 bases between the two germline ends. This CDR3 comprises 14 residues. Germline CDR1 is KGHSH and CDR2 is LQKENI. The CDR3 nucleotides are TGTGCCAGCTCACCTACAGGGCCTGGAAACACCATATATTTT. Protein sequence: CASSPTGPGNTIYF.

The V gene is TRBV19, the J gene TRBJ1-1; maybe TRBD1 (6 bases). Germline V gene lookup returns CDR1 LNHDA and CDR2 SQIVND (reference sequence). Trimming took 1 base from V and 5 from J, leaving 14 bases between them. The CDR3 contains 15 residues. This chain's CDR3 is CASSIGALRGTEAFF. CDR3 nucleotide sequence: TGTGCCAGTAGTATAGGGGCCCTTAGGGGGACTGAAGCTTTCTTT.

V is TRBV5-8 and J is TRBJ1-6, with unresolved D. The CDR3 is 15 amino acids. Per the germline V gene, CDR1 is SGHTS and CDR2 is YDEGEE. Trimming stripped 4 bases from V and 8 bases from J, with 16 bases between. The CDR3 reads CASSRTSPKDSPLHF. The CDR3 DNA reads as TGTGCCAGCAGCAGGACCTCTCCAAAGGATTCACCCCTCCACTTT.

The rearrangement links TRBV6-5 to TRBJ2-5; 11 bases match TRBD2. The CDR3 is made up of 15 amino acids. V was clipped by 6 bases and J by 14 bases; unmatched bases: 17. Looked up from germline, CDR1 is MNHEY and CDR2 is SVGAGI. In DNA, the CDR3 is TGTGCCAGCAGCCCCGGGACTAGCGGCCAACCACCAGCCTACTTC. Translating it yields CASSPGTSGQPPAYF.

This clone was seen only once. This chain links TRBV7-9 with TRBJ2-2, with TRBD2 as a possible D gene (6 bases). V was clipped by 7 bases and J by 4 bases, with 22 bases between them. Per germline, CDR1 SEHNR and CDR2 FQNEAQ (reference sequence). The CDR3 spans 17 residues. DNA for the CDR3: TGTGCCAGCACCCCCTCCCCGGGGAGGCCGGGCACCGGGGAGCTGTTTTTT. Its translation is CASTPSPGRPGTGELFF.

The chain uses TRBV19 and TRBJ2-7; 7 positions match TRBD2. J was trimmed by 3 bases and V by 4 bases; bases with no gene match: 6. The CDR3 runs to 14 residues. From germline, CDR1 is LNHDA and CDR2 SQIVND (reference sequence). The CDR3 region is CASSRAGDLYEQYF. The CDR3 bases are TGTGCCAGTAGTAGGGCGGGAGACCTCTACGAGCAGTACTTC.

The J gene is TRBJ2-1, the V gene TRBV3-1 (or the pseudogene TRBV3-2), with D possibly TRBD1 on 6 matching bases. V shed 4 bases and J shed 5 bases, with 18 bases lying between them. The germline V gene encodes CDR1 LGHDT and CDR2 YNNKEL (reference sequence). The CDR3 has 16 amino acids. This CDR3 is CASSLSGQGFHNEQFF. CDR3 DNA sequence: TGTGCCAGCAGCCTGTCGGGTCAGGGGTTTCACAATGAGCAGTTCTTC.

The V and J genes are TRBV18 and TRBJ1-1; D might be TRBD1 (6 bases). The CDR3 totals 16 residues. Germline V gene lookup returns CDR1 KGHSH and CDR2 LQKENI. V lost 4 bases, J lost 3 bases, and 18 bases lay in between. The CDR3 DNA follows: TGTGCCAGCTCACTCACAGGGATGGCCTCGGACACTGAAGCTTTCTTT. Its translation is CASSLTGMASDTEAFF. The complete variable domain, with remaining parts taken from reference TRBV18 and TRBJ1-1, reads NAGVMQNPRHLVRRRGQEARLRCSPMKGHSHVYWYRQLPEEGLKFMVYLQKENIIDESGMPKERFSAEFPKEGPSILRIQQVVRGDSAAYFCASSLTGMASDTEAFFGQGTRLTVV.

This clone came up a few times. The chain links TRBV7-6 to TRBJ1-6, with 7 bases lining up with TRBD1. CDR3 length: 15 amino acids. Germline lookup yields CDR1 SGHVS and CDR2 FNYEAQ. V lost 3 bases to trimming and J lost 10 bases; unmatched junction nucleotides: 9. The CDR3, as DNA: TGTGCCAGCAGCTTCTCAACAGGGGAGGGGTCACCCCTCCACTTT. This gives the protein CASSFSTGEGSPLHF.

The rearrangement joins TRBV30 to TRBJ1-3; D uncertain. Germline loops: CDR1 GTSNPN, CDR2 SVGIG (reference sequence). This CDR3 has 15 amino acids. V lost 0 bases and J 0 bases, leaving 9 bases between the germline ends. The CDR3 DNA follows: TGTGCCTGGAGTGTGGGGAGGATCTCTGGAAACACCATATATTTT. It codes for CAWSVGRISGNTIYF.

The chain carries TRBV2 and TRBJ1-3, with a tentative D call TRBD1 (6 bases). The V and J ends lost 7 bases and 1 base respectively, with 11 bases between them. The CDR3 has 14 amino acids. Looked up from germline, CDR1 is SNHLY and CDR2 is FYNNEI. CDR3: CASKDSYSGNTIYF. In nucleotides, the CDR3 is TGTGCCAGCAAGGACAGTTATTCTGGAAACACCATATATTTT.

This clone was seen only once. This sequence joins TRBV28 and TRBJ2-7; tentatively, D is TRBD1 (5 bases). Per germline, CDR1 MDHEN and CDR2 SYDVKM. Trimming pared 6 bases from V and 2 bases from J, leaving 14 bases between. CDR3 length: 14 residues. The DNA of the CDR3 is TGTGCCAGCAGCCTCCCCGACAGCGCCTACGAGCAGTACTTC. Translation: CASSLPDSAYEQYF. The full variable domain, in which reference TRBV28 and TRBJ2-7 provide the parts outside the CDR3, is DVKVTQSSRYLVKRTGEKVFLECVQDMDHENMFWYRQDPGLGLRLIYFSYDVKMKEKGDIPEGYSVSREKKERFSLILESASTNQTSMYLCASSLPDSAYEQYFGPGTRLTVT.

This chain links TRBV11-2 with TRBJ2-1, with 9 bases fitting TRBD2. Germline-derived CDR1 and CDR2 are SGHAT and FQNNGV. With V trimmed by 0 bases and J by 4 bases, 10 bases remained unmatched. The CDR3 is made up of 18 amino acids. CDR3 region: CASSLETLAGASYNEQFF. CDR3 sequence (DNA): TGTGCCAGCAGCTTAGAGACCTTAGCGGGGGCCTCTTACAATGAGCAGTTCTTC.

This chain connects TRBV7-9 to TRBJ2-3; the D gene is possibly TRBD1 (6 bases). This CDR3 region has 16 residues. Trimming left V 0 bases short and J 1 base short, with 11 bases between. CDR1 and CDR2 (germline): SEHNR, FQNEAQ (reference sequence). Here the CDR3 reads CASSLAMTGRTDTQYF. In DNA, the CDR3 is TGTGCCAGCAGCTTAGCGATGACAGGTCGCACAGATACGCAGTATTTT.

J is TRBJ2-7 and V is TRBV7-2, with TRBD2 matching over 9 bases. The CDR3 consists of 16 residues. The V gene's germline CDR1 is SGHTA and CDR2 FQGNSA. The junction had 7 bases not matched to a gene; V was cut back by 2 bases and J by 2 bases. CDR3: CASSLQAAGGPYEQYF. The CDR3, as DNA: TGTGCCAGCAGCTTACAGGCGGCGGGGGGGCCCTACGAGCAGTACTTC. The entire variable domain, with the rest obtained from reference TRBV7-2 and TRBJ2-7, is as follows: GAGVSQSPSNKVTEKGKDVELRCDPISGHTALYWYRQSLGQGLEFLIYFQGNSAPDKSGLPSDRFSAERTGGSVSTLTIQRTQQEDSAVYLCASSLQAAGGPYEQYFGPGTRLTVT.

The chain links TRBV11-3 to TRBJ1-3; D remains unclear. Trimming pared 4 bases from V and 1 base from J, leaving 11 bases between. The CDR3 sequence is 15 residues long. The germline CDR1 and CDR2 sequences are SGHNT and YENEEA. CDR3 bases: TGTGCCAGCAGCTCAGACCGGGGATCTGGAAACACCATATATTTT. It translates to CASSSDRGSGNTIYF.

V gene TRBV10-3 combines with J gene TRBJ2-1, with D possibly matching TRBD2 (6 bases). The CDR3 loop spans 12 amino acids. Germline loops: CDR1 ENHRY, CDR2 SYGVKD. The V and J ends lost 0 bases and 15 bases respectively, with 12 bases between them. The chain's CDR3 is CAISESGLALFF. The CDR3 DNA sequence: TGTGCCATCAGTGAGTCGGGACTGGCTCTGTTCTTC.

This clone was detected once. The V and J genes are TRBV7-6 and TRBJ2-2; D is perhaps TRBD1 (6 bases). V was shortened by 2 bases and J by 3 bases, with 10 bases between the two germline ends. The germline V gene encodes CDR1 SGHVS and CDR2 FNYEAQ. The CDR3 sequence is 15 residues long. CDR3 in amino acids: CASSLRPGDTGELFF. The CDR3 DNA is TGTGCCAGCAGCTTACGGCCAGGGGACACCGGGGAGCTGTTTTTT.

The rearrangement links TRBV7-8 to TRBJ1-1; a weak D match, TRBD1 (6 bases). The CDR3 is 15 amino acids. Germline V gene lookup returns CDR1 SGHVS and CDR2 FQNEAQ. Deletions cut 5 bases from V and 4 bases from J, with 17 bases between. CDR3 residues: CASSAQTGFGTEAFF. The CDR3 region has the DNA TGTGCCAGCAGCGCCCAAACAGGGTTCGGCACTGAAGCTTTCTTT.

The CDR3 DNA reads TGTGCCAGCAGCCAAGAGTTACTAGCGGGGGCAGATAATACGCAGTATTTT. Protein sequence: CASSQELLAGADNTQYF. The genes are TRBV3-1 (or the pseudogene TRBV3-2) and TRBJ2-3; TRBD2 aligns across 11 bases. The CDR3 length is 17 residues. V lost 0 bases to trimming and J lost 7 bases; unmatched junction nucleotides: 9. CDR1 and CDR2 (germline): LGHDT, YNNKEL (reference sequence).

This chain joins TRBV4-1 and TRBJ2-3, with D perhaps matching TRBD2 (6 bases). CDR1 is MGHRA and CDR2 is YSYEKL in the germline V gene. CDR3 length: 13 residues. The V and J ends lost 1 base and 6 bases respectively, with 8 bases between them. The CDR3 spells CASSQVGRDTQYF. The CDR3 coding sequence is TGCGCCAGCAGCCAAGTAGGGAGGGATACGCAGTATTTT.

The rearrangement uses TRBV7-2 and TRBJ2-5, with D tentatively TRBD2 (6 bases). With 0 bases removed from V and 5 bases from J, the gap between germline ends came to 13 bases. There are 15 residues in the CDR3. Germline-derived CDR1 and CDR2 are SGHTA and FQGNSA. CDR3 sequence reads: CASSLATLALETQYF. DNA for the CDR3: TGTGCCAGCAGCTTAGCCACACTAGCTTTGGAGACCCAGTACTTC.

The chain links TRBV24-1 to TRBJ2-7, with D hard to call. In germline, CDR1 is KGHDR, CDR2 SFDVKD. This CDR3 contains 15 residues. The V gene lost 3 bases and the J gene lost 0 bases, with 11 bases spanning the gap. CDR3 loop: CATSDPNSGSYEQYF. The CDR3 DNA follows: TGTGCCACCAGTGATCCCAACTCAGGCTCCTACGAGCAGTACTTC.

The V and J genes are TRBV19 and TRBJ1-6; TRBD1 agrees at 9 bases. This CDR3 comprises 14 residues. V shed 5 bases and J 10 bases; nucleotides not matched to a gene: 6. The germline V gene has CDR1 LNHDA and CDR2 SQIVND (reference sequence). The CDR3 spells CASSAGQGQSPLHF. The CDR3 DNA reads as TGTGCCAGTAGTGCCGGACAGGGGCAGTCACCCCTCCACTTT.

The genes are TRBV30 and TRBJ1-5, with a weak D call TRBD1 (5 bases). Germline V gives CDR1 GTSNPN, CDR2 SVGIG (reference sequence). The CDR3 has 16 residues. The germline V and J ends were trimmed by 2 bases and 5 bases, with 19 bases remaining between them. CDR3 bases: TGTGCCTGGAGTCCCCCCTATGTCAGGGTTGATCAGCCCCAGCATTTT. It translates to CAWSPPYVRVDQPQHF.